Each of the 12 T cell receptor beta chains below was sequenced from the same sample in a study of shared clonotypes between healthy human individuals. TCRdb keeps only in-frame clones here, not all; method: immunoSEQ multiplex PCR. The table includes 2 million to 2.5 million clones, 90% to 96% detected once. The source material was naive CD4+ T cells sorted from blood. Subset described: CD45RA+ positively selected. These receptor sequences come from a young man in good health.

The chain carries TRBV6-6 and TRBJ2-1, with TRBD2 identical over 7 bases. V gave up 4 bases and J gave up 0 bases; unmatched junction bases: 6. This CDR3 contains 16 residues. Germline V gene lookup returns CDR1 MNHNY and CDR2 SVGAGI (reference sequence). CDR3 DNA sequence: TGTGCCAGCAGTTCCAGAGCGGGGAGCTCCTACAATGAGCAGTTCTTC. Residues: CASSSRAGSSYNEQFF.

This chain links TRBV18 with TRBJ2-3, with D possibly being TRBD1 or TRBD2 (5 bases each). The CDR3 covers 16 residues. Germline CDR1 reads KGHSH; CDR2 reads LQKENI. V was trimmed by 0 bases and J by 1 base, leaving 11 bases between them. The CDR3 nucleotides read TGTGCCAGCTCACCACCGGGGGTAGGCCGCACAGATACGCAGTATTTT. Protein sequence: CASSPPGVGRTDTQYF.

The chain employs TRBV18 and TRBJ2-7; 8 bases fit TRBD1. Germline V gives CDR1 KGHSH, CDR2 LQKENI. This CDR3 is built from 14 residues. The V and J ends lost 3 bases and 6 bases, in that order; junction bases with no gene match: 7. This chain's CDR3 is CASSPFDRGGEQYF. The CDR3 bases are TGTGCCAGCTCACCGTTTGACAGGGGCGGCGAGCAGTACTTC.

The chain is built from TRBV14 and TRBJ1-2, with D unclear. The V end was cut by 0 bases, the J end by 4 bases, with 9 bases between. Germline CDR1 SGHDN, CDR2 FVKESK. The CDR3 has 14 residues. The CDR3 loop reads CASSQESRIYGYTF. In nucleotides, the CDR3 is TGTGCCAGCAGCCAAGAGTCACGGATCTATGGCTACACCTTC.

CDR3 coding DNA: TGTGCCAGCAGGAAAACAGGGAACACAGATACGCAGTATTTT. Translating gives CASRKTGNTDTQYF. This chain uses TRBV6-5 with TRBJ2-3, with D perhaps matching TRBD1 (6 bases). In germline, CDR1 is MNHEY, CDR2 SVGAGI. V lost 6 bases and J lost 2, with 12 bases in between. This CDR3 region has 14 residues.

This chain connects TRBV10-2 to TRBJ2-5; D gene unclear. V gave up 0 bases and J gave up 4 bases, with 12 bases separating them. The CDR3 spans 15 residues. The germline V gene encodes CDR1 WSHSY and CDR2 SAAADI. The CDR3 loop reads CASSESRLTGETQYF. The DNA of the CDR3 is TGCGCCAGCAGTGAGTCGCGGCTAACGGGAGAGACCCAGTACTTC.

V and J are TRBV5-4 and TRBJ2-3, with D uncertain. With 4 bases removed from V and 2 bases from J, the gap between germline ends came to 5 bases. The CDR3 totals 12 residues. The germline V gene encodes CDR1 SGHNT and CDR2 YYREEE (reference sequence). This chain's CDR3 is CASSDDTDTQYF. DNA of the CDR3: TGTGCCAGCAGCGACGACACAGATACGCAGTATTTT.

The gene calls are TRBV6-1 and TRBJ1-5; D is unresolved. CDR1 and CDR2 (germline): MNHNS, SASEGT. Trimming removed 5 bases at V and 2 bases at J, with 7 bases between. This CDR3 comprises 13 residues. Here the CDR3 DNA reads TGTGCCAGCAGTCCTTGGCGCAATCAGCCCCAGCATTTT. This translates into CASSPWRNQPQHF.

The chain uses TRBV28 and TRBJ1-1, with D possibly TRBD1 on 5 matching bases. Between the trimmed V and J ends, which lost 8 bases and 7 bases, there was a span of 8 bases. CDR3 length: 10 amino acids. The germline V gene encodes CDR1 MDHEN and CDR2 SYDVKM. CDR3 residues: CASVDSEAFF. As DNA, the CDR3 is TGTGCCAGCGTAGACAGTGAAGCTTTCTTT.

This chain uses TRBV28 with TRBJ2-7, with 7 bases fitting TRBD1. Germline CDR1 and CDR2: MDHEN and SYDVKM. This CDR3 is 17 amino acids long. J lost 3 bases, V lost 2 bases, and 13 bases had no gene match. The chain's CDR3 is CASSLPTSWQGDYEQYF. The CDR3 DNA is TGTGCCAGCAGTTTACCTACGTCGTGGCAGGGGGACTACGAGCAGTACTTC.

V usage is TRBV19 and J usage is TRBJ1-5; 7 bases are shared with TRBD1. Germline V gene data show CDR1 as LNHDA and CDR2 as SQIVND (reference sequence). This CDR3 has 13 amino acids. The J segment lost 5 bases and the V segment lost 9 bases, leaving 7 bases of the junction unmatched. The CDR3 reads CASSGQIYQPQHF. The DNA of the CDR3 is TGTGCCAGCTCGGGACAGATATATCAGCCCCAGCATTTT.

V gene TRBV11-2 combines with J gene TRBJ2-2, with D possibly matching TRBD1 (6 bases). Germline V lookup: CDR1 SGHAT, CDR2 FQNNGV. The CDR3 consists of 14 residues. V was pared by 5 bases and J by 8 bases, with 15 bases between. The CDR3 nucleotides read TGTGCCAGCAGCCCTGGGGGCTTAGGAGGGGAGCTGTTTTTT. Its translation is CASSPGGLGGELFF.